Sequencing of this TCR beta chain was carried out in a study of control samples from healthy donors and cancer patients. The data were produced by immunoSEQ multiplex PCR, yet TCRdb's version contains in-frame clones alone and is incomplete. The table lists over 150,000 clones, 94% of them singletons, with around 13% in the top ten. V lost 1 base and J 2 bases, leaving 6 bases between the germline ends. Looked up from germline, CDR1 is SGHRS and CDR2 is YFSETQ. This CDR3 comprises 13 residues. Sequenced input: PBMCs. The receptor was derived from a man aged 60 to 69 with colorectal cancer. The chain recombines TRBV5-1 with TRBJ2-5, with unresolved D. The CDR3, as DNA: TGCGCCAGCAGCTTGCGGCCTCAAGAGACCCAGTACTTC. The encoded protein is CASSLRPQETQYF. Full variable domain (outside the CDR3, taken from reference TRBV5-1 and TRBJ2-5): KAGVTQTPRYLIKTRGQQVTLSCSPISGHRSVSWYQQTPGQGLQFLFEYFSETQRNKGNFPGRFSGRQFSNSRSEMNVSTLELGDSALYLCASSLRPQETQYFGPGTRLLVL.